The T cell receptor beta chain described here comes from a study of early T cells in non-severe SARS-CoV-2 infection. The overall study: Sequencing used unsorted whole-blood bulk RNA, so chains lack pairing. Study conclusions and caveats: Anti-spike CD8 specificities were favored by VDJdb matching, whose results missed private and CD4 specificities.

Turning to this clonotype: Its antigen is not identified.

Individual cDNA molecules received unique molecular identifiers during library preparation. Each CDR3 protein is one row after TCRdb ran MiXCR on the 5' RACE reads. Of 30,000 to 40,000 distinct CDR3 sequences in the sample, about 9.9% were seen once. The sequencing sample was made of whole blood. The TCR originated in an adult who was a healthcare worker with PCR-confirmed SARS-CoV-2 infection or an uninfected control (not recorded which).

DNA of the CDR3: TGCGCCAGCAGCTACCCACGGAACAGGAGCCGGCTCCTCACAGATACGCAGTATTTT. Translating it yields CASSYPRNRSRLLTDTQYF. This chain links TRBV5-1 with TRBJ2-3, with D maybe TRBD1 (5 bases). There are 19 residues in the CDR3. The germline V and J ends were trimmed by 3 bases and 2 bases, with 25 bases remaining between them. Germline V gene sequence: CDR1 SGHRS, CDR2 YFSETQ. Full variable domain (missing parts from reference TRBV5-1 and TRBJ2-3): KAGVTQTPRYLIKTRGQQVTLSCSPISGHRSVSWYQQTPGQGLQFLFEYFSETQRNKGNFPGRFSGRQFSNSRSEMNVSTLELGDSALYLCASSYPRNRSRLLTDTQYFGPGTRLTVL.